This T cell receptor beta chain was captured by sequencing in a study of cytomegalovirus exposure and HLA in healthy donors (dated by TCRdb to 2015 to 2018). Study-wide context: An earlier analysis of approximately 640 of the donors reported 250 to 300 Gb of sequence data and 117 million unique TCR beta sequences from about 200 million T cells. Of the 398 genotyped donors, around 81% fell in the genetic ancestry cluster associated with self-reported Caucasian donors. The study was designed to test whether signatures of past pathogen exposure could be identified by cataloging public T cell receptors. The study profiled the T cell repertoires of around 700 subjects by immunosequencing and related them to cytomegalovirus serostatus. About 280 gigabases of sequencing data and around 80 million unique TCR sequences made up an early release that covered over 550 HLA-typed donors. Along with the roughly 670-subject first cohort, a separate validation cohort of around 110 different subjects was used. Rather than drawing on any new phenotypic data, the later analysis identified candidate immune exposures from TCR beta sequences and the way those sequences occurred across donors. Genome-wide SNP genotypes for about 55% of the roughly 670 donors were used in a later genetic analysis, which treated that subset as a discovery cohort. In an earlier analysis of 587 of the donors, high-throughput TCR beta sequencing was used to judge whether each TCR beta V gene segment behaved as functional or pseudogenic. In a later analysis, previously published TCR beta repertoires from several hundred donors were re-analyzed and high-resolution HLA genotyping was added so that TCR occurrence patterns could be studied. Donor age, sex, ethnicity and CMV serostatus were compiled alongside the repertoire data. Typing coverage varied by locus: roughly 629-630 donors for A, B, C, DRB1 and DQB1; under 550 for DQA1; 600 to 610 for DPA1; about 450 for DPB1. All discovery cohort repertoires had been generated on a single sequencing platform. Class I and class II HLA loci were covered by the typing at four-digit resolution. The study combined high-throughput TCR immunosequencing, statistical association of individual TCRs with disease status, and machine learning to predict cytomegalovirus infection status. About 5 DR-DQ haplotypes were handled as single units for association and clustering, since linkage in the cohort was strong. On average, 235,054 unique TCR beta nucleotide sequences were sequenced per donor among several hundred genotyped donors of the cohort, with about 17% of those sequences being non-productive.

The library was produced with the immunoSEQ multiplex PCR assay. The multiplex PCR relied on a mix of 60 forward primers for TCR Vbeta segments and 13 reverse primers for TCR Jbeta segments. The CDR3 region of rearranged TCR beta genes was amplified from genomic DNA by a multiplex PCR assay. The Illumina HiSeq System was used to sequence the amplified TCR beta libraries as 87-base-pair reads. The authors' analysis ran thus. A later analysis counted tens of millions of unique TCR beta chains across the 550 to 750 repertoires, and roughly 9.9 million of these chains were shared by at least two donors. A nearest-neighbor algorithm error-corrected the raw reads and collapsed the reads into unique sequences, merging closely related sequences to remove PCR and sequencing errors. CDR3 sequences were aligned to IMGT reference sequences to assign V, D and J gene segments. For a sequence to be retained, a match of at least six nucleotides was required to both a V gene segment and a J gene segment. A rearrangement was called productive if the CDR3 had no stop codons and remained in frame with V and J, and every other rearrangement was called non-productive. CDR3 was defined by IMGT convention, running from the second conserved V-encoded cysteine to the conserved J-encoded phenylalanine. The earlier analysis of about 640 of the donors excluded any sequence lacking an unambiguous match to a single V gene segment. In an earlier analysis of almost 600 of the donors, a V segment was called functional when productive rearrangements were above 56.7%, and segregating when the standard deviation between donors exceeded 5%. A statistical classification framework was developed to diagnose cytomegalovirus status using the catalog of TCR beta chain sequences. In a later analysis, TCR nucleotide sequences were compared against IMGT/GENE-DB human TR gene sequences so that V and J genes could be assigned. The TCRdist pipeline was used in a later analysis to assign CDR3 sequences and most-parsimonious VDJ recombination scenarios. A later analysis defined each TCR beta chain by its CDR3 amino acid sequence plus V-gene family, and excluded reads lacking a unique V-gene family. To address suspected cross-contamination and a sequencing artifact, a later analysis removed 550 to 750 highly shared, low-generation-probability nucleotide sequences. A later analysis calculated a clonal expansion index for each public chain from normalized within-repertoire ranks of inferred template counts. In a later analysis, generation probabilities were computed using a VDJ recombination model fitted to out-of-frame rearrangements, and the results were checked against IGoR. Hypergeometric tests were used in a later analysis to score TCR-TCR, TCR-HLA and TCR-CMV co-occurrence, with a repertoire-size bias correction applied to the TCR pairs. In a later analysis, false discovery rates were estimated by permuting HLA or CMV assignments 20 times. In a later analysis, co-occurring TCRs were grouped with DBSCAN, and TCRdist sequence similarity was added when clustering was performed within HLA-allele-positive subsets. For co-occurrence clustering, repertoires with fewer than 30,000 or more than 120,000 public chains were excluded, along with five repertoires with anomalous nucleotide sharing. What TCRdb holds here is the immuneACCESS table cut down to in-frame rearrangements. Part of the clones is not present; checked against another copy, under half of the missing clones reflect an unresolved V gene, and the others are unexplained. D and trimming were read from the DNA, whereas the V and J calls and clone size are those reported in that table. For this sample there are about 140,000 clones; approximately 80% appear just once. Of the sample, about 2.5% falls within the top ten clones.

Findings and caveats that apply to the study as a whole: An earlier analysis of approximately 540 of the donors showed that most TCR beta V segments appeared in productive rearrangements either about 90% or about 30% of the time, which broadly matched IMGT annotations. Strong co-occurrence of HLA alleles, especially DR and DQ, made assigning TCR associations to individual alleles difficult. A later genetic analysis reported fewer N-insertions in productive TCRs among donors in an Asian-associated ancestry cluster than the approximately 700-donor mean. In a later analysis, several top co-occurrence clusters were reported to appear linked to parvovirus B19, influenza, CMV and Epstein-Barr virus. Compared with equally common non-associated chains, HLA-associated TCR beta chains in a later analysis were more clonally expanded and had lower generation probabilities. Correlated functional status among segregating V segments might reflect linkage disequilibrium, but an unknown experimental factor could not be ruled out. Three of the identified cytomegalovirus-associated TCR beta chains were confirmed in vitro to be specific for cytomegalovirus antigens. A cluster of highly shared sequence variants was judged likely to be a technical artifact of the sequencing pipeline. Immune exposure information for the cohort was limited to CMV serostatus. Specific HLA alleles were associated with roughly 17,000 TCR beta sequences at a false discovery rate of 0.05 in a later analysis. Some IMGT-functional V segments, including TRBV6-2 and TRBV6-3, could not be told apart with the 87-base-pair reads, so those segments were excluded. Because some donors lacked HLA typing at each locus, the association tests relied only on the typed subset. A later genetic analysis associated a missense DCLRE1C variant with V-gene and J-gene trimming of TCR beta chains, and an independent cohort replicated the association. In both the original and validation cohorts, the classifier was reported to diagnose cytomegalovirus status with high specificity and sensitivity. The authors suggested that the approach could potentially be generalized to other disease states and immunological phenotypes. The study gave a list of more than 150 TCR beta chains associated with cytomegalovirus. Most TCR sequences were seen in very few donors, while some public TCRs were found in many individuals. A further reported finding was that TCR beta sequences accurately predicted the HLA-A and HLA-B alleles for most subjects in the first cohort. A later analysis found that TCR association rates varied across HLA loci, with DRB1 alleles showing the most associated TCRs and HLA-C alleles the fewest. Because counts were too low, some 17 rarely observed V segments, including chromosome 9 orphons, were excluded from the earlier analysis of 587 of the donors. The presence/absence analyses assumed that sequencing depth was roughly uniform across donors, and that assumption may not be true. In a later analysis, most CMV-associated TCR beta chains were found to appear HLA-restricted, with HLA associations seemingly driven largely by CMV exposure. Only TCR beta chains were sequenced in this cohort, and the absence of alpha or paired-chain data limited detectable features.

Details on this clone: What this receptor recognizes is not known. Base qualities are not provided; no much larger clone lies one nucleotide away.

The germline V gene yields SGDLS for CDR1 and YYNGEE for CDR2. Measured from the cysteine to the phenylalanine, the CDR3 is 14 residues long. The CDR3 DNA has 42 bases and is translated from base 1. V lost 1 base and J lost 0 bases; the stretch between them is 5 bases long. The cohort comprised some 680 healthy bone marrow donors. At the time of sampling, every cohort member was nominally healthy, though immune exposures that went unrecorded were likely present. The donor was CMV seronegative and was included in the group of about 350 seronegative cohort members. A peripheral blood sample was provided by each donor, and peripheral blood mononuclear cells were used for TCR beta sequencing. Genomic DNA extraction from the blood cell samples was performed with the Qiagen DNeasy Blood Extraction Kit.

The receptor was derived from a man aged 45 to 65 in good health and CMV-seronegative. Sequenced sample: PBMCs. The chain employs TRBV9 and TRBJ1-5, with the D gene not clear enough to name. Read as DNA, the sequence is TGTGCCAGCAGCGTATTCGGTAGCAATCAGCCCCAGCATTTT. This is translated as CASSVFGSNQPQHF.